The 7 T cell receptor beta chains in this list originate from one sample, sequenced in a study of blood T cell repertoires in COVID-19. Repertoires were generated with immunoSEQ multiplex PCR, while TCRdb's copy carries only in-frame clones and drops some. The data contain roughly 250,000 clones, 80% to 90% of them singletons. The sequenced material came from PBMCs or T cells enriched from blood (not recorded which). The receptors were sampled from a woman aged 45-65 years who had recovered from COVID-19.

The chain is built from TRBV10-3 and TRBJ2-3; 9 bases align to TRBD1. The CDR3 totals 14 residues. CDR1 ENHRY and CDR2 SYGVKD come from the germline V gene. V lost 6 bases, J lost 4 bases, and 5 bases stayed unmatched. CDR3 DNA sequence: TGTGCCATCAGAGACAGGGGGTCCTCAGATACGCAGTATTTT. Translated: CAIRDRGSSDTQYF.

The rearrangement joins TRBV28 to TRBJ1-5, with a possible D match to TRBD1 (6 bases). The V gene's germline CDR1 is MDHEN and CDR2 SYDVKM. With 6 bases removed from V and 3 bases from J, the gap between germline ends came to 12 bases. The CDR3 runs 14 residues. This CDR3 reads CASRQPGDNQPQHF. The CDR3 DNA reads as TGTGCCAGCAGACAACCAGGGGACAATCAGCCCCAGCATTTT.

The chain employs TRBV5-1 and TRBJ2-1; D remains unclear. This CDR3 comprises 13 residues. The germline CDR1 and CDR2 sequences are SGHRS and YFSETQ. V was cut by 4 bases and J by 6 bases, with 11 bases left in between. This CDR3 reads CASSLFSSNEQFF. The DNA of the CDR3 is TGCGCCAGCAGCCTCTTTAGCAGCAATGAGCAGTTCTTC.

The chain has TRBV11-2 and TRBJ1-2; TRBD1 matches 11 bases. With 4 bases clipped from V and 5 bases from J, the junction kept 6 bases outside the gene matches. The CDR3 has 15 residues. The germline V gene encodes CDR1 SGHAT and CDR2 FQNNGV. This CDR3 reads CASSYGTGGWYGYTF. CDR3 DNA sequence: TGTGCCAGCAGCTACGGGACAGGGGGGTGGTATGGCTACACCTTC.

The V call is TRBV28, the J call TRBJ2-2; 8 bases are shared with TRBD2. The CDR3 extends over 16 amino acids. Losses at the gene ends were 0 bases for V and 0 bases for J; bases not matched to a gene: 0. The germline V gene has CDR1 MDHEN and CDR2 SYDVKM. The CDR3 sequence is CASSLWGLANTGELFF. As DNA, the CDR3 is TGTGCCAGCAGTTTATGGGGACTAGCGAACACCGGGGAGCTGTTTTTT. The whole variable domain, remainder taken from reference TRBV28 and TRBJ2-2, is DVKVTQSSRYLVKRTGEKVFLECVQDMDHENMFWYRQDPGLGLRLIYFSYDVKMKEKGDIPEGYSVSREKKERFSLILESASTNQTSMYLCASSLWGLANTGELFFGEGSRLTVL.

The chain has TRBV5-8 and TRBJ2-1, with TRBD2 identical over 8 bases. Germline loops: CDR1 SGHTS, CDR2 YDEGEE. The CDR3 extends over 16 amino acids. V lost 1 base and J lost 4; bases outside the gene matches: 7. CDR3 residues: CASSLLGRASYNEQFF. In nucleotides, the CDR3 is TGTGCCAGCAGCTTGCTCGGGAGGGCCAGTTACAATGAGCAGTTCTTC.

J is TRBJ2-3 and V is TRBV5-1; D is undetermined. V gave up 0 bases and J gave up 4 bases, with 6 bases separating them. The CDR3 consists of 13 residues. CDR1 and CDR2 (germline): SGHRS, YFSETQ. The CDR3 nucleotides read TGCGCCAGCAGCTTGGAATATGCAGATACGCAGTATTTT. It codes for CASSLEYADTQYF.